The 18 T cell receptor beta chains given below trace back to one sample, sequenced in a study of blood T cell repertoires in COVID-19. Generated by immunoSEQ multiplex PCR, the TCRdb table keeps only in-frame clones and is missing some. The table shows some 300,000 clones, with 88% occurring only once. Sequenced sample: peripheral blood. The receptors were gathered from a woman younger than 45 who had recovered from COVID-19.

The CDR3 here is CASRDRGFRRTNEKLFF. CDR3 sequence (DNA): TGTGCCAGCAGGGACAGGGGGTTTAGGAGAACTAATGAAAAACTGTTTTTT. The chain carries TRBV2 and TRBJ1-4; 10 nucleotides line up with TRBD1. The CDR3 has 17 residues. Trimming took 6 bases from V and 1 from J; bases not matched to a gene: 8. CDR1 and CDR2 (germline): SNHLY, FYNNEI.

The chain uses TRBV7-6 and TRBJ1-6; tentative D call: TRBD1 (6 bases). The ends were cut back, 7 bases at V and 6 bases at J, with 13 bases in the middle. The germline V gene encodes CDR1 SGHVS and CDR2 FNYEAQ. This CDR3 region has 14 residues. CDR3 loop: CASTEDSFNSPLHF. The DNA of the CDR3 is TGTGCCAGCACCGAGGACAGTTTTAATTCACCCCTCCACTTT.

At least ten counts were recorded for this clone. Other DNA sequences in this sample translate to the same CDR3. The J gene is TRBJ1-2, the V gene TRBV2; D is possibly TRBD1 (5 bases). This CDR3 is built from 15 residues. CDR1 is SNHLY and CDR2 is FYNNEI in the germline V gene. V was trimmed by 0 bases and J by 4 bases, leaving 12 bases between them. The CDR3 coding sequence is TGTGCCAGCAGTGAAGCTGGGGGGGGAGGCTATGGCTACACCTTC. This encodes CASSEAGGGGYGYTF. Full variable domain (missing parts from reference TRBV2 and TRBJ1-2): EPEVTQTPSHQVTQMGQEVILRCVPISNHLYFYWYRQILGQKVEFLVSFYNNEISEKSEIFDDQFSVERPDGSNFTLKIRSTKLEDSAMYFCASSEAGGGGYGYTFGSGTRLTVV.

This clone has only a few counts. This rearrangement joins TRBV15 to TRBJ1-2; D is unclear. Germline values: CDR1 LNHNV, CDR2 YYDKDF (reference sequence). The V end lost 5 bases, the J end lost 1 base, and 5 bases lay between the germline ends. CDR3 length: 12 amino acids. CDR3: CATSADNYGYTF. As DNA, the CDR3 is TGTGCCACCAGCGCAGATAACTATGGCTACACCTTC.

The chain employs TRBV7-9 and TRBJ2-7; D might be TRBD2 (6 bases). V was clipped by 1 base and J by 2 bases, with 12 bases between them. This CDR3 comprises 15 residues. The V gene's germline CDR1 is SEHNR and CDR2 FQNEAQ (reference sequence). The CDR3 nucleotides read TGTGCCAGCAGCTTAGGAGTGCGGGGACCCTACGAGCAGTACTTC. Amino acid sequence: CASSLGVRGPYEQYF.

This clone was seen a few times. V is TRBV7-2 and J is TRBJ1-3; a weak D match, TRBD1 (6 bases). Trimming stripped 1 base from V and 4 bases from J, with 11 bases between. This CDR3 contains 15 residues. Germline V gene sequence: CDR1 SGHTA, CDR2 FQGNSA. CDR3 region: CASSLVPGDGNTIYF. CDR3 sequence (DNA): TGTGCCAGCAGCTTAGTCCCAGGGGACGGAAACACCATATATTTT. The full variable domain, completed using reference TRBV7-2 and TRBJ1-3, is GAGVSQSPSNKVTEKGKDVELRCDPISGHTALYWYRQSLGQGLEFLIYFQGNSAPDKSGLPSDRFSAERTGGSVSTLTIQRTQQEDSAVYLCASSLVPGDGNTIYFGEGSWLTVV.

Ten or more counts support this clone. The genes are TRBV11-2 and TRBJ1-2, with 9 bases fitting TRBD1. This CDR3 is built from 15 residues. V shed 6 bases and J 5 bases; nucleotides not matched to a gene: 10. CDR1 is SGHAT and CDR2 is FQNNGV in the germline V gene. CDR3 in amino acids: CASSSLYRGQYGYTF. The CDR3 DNA follows: TGTGCCAGCAGTTCTCTTTACAGGGGGCAGTATGGCTACACCTTC.

The chain links TRBV10-2 to TRBJ1-1, with 7 bases aligning to TRBD1. V lost 7 bases, J lost 10 bases, and 12 bases stayed unmatched. The CDR3 is made up of 13 amino acids. Looked up from germline, CDR1 is WSHSY and CDR2 is SAAADI. The CDR3 region is CASTQAVPGGAFF. CDR3 DNA: TGCGCCAGCACCCAAGCCGTCCCAGGGGGAGCTTTCTTT.

The CDR3 sequence is CASSITGGVYGYTF. DNA for the CDR3: TGTGCCAGTAGTATCACAGGGGGCGTCTATGGCTACACCTTC. The chain links TRBV19 to TRBJ1-2; 9 bases map to TRBD1. The CDR3 loop spans 14 amino acids. Germline-derived CDR1 and CDR2 are LNHDA and SQIVND (reference sequence). The V gene end was trimmed by 3 bases and the J gene end by 4 bases; junction bases not matched to a gene: 3. The full variable domain, in which reference TRBV19 and TRBJ1-2 provide the parts outside the CDR3, is DGGITQSPKYLFRKEGQNVTLSCEQNLNHDAMYWYRQDPGQGLRLIYYSQIVNDFQKGDIAEGYSVSREKKESFPLTVTSAQKNPTAFYLCASSITGGVYGYTFGSGTRLTVV.

The chain combines TRBV30 with TRBJ2-2; D gene ambiguous. The V and J ends lost 0 bases and 7 bases respectively, with 6 bases between them. The CDR3 extends over 12 amino acids. Germline V gene lookup returns CDR1 GTSNPN and CDR2 SVGIG (reference sequence). CDR3 residues: CAWSVQNGELFF. The CDR3 DNA follows: TGTGCCTGGAGTGTTCAGAACGGGGAGCTGTTTTTT.

J is TRBJ1-2 and V is TRBV28, with TRBD1 matching 8 bases. CDR3 length equals 15 residues. V lost 8 bases and J lost 5; bases outside the gene matches: 13. Germline V CDR1 and CDR2: MDHEN, SYDVKM. CDR3 sequence reads: CASQLRQGAGYGYTF. In DNA, the CDR3 is TGTGCCAGCCAATTGAGGCAGGGGGCGGGGTATGGCTACACCTTC.

The V gene is TRBV14, the J gene TRBJ2-2, with 15 positions matching TRBD2. Germline lookup yields CDR1 SGHDN and CDR2 FVKESK. CDR3 length: 19 residues. Trimming at V came to 4 bases and at J to 4 bases, leaving 10 bases not matched to a gene. DNA for the CDR3: TGTGCCAGCAGCCCTTCCGGGACTAGCGGGGGGCGGGCCACCGGGGAGCTGTTTTTT. Translating it yields CASSPSGTSGGRATGELFF.

The chain couples TRBV28 to TRBJ1-1; no clear D gene. Germline V gives CDR1 MDHEN, CDR2 SYDVKM. CDR3 size: 13 residues. V gave up 6 bases and J gave up 0 bases, with 8 bases separating them. CDR3 amino acids: CASRELMNTEAFF. The CDR3 coding sequence is TGTGCCAGCAGAGAGTTGATGAACACTGAAGCTTTCTTT. The variable domain in full, completed from reference TRBV28 and TRBJ1-1, reads DVKVTQSSRYLVKRTGEKVFLECVQDMDHENMFWYRQDPGLGLRLIYFSYDVKMKEKGDIPEGYSVSREKKERFSLILESASTNQTSMYLCASRELMNTEAFFGQGTRLTVV.

This chain connects TRBV9 to TRBJ1-2; TRBD1 agrees at 7 bases. CDR3 length equals 16 residues. The germline V gene has CDR1 SGDLS and CDR2 YYNGEE. V lost 4 bases and J lost 1; bases outside the gene matches: 10. This chain's CDR3 is CASSKQGKTLNYGYTF. The DNA for the CDR3 is TGTGCCAGCAGCAAACAGGGGAAAACCCTTAACTATGGCTACACCTTC.

The table lists this clone with a few counts. This chain uses TRBV21-1 with TRBJ2-7; TRBD1 is the table's D call, not checked against the DNA. TRBV21-1 has pseudogene status. There are 16 residues in the CDR3. This CDR3 reads CASSKRPGQSTYEQYF. CDR3 sequence (DNA): TGTGCCAGCAGCAAGAGACCGGGACAGTCGACCTACGAGCAGTACTTC.

In its sample, this clone was seen once. V and J are TRBV20-1 and TRBJ1-1, with a tentative D call TRBD1 (5 bases). V was clipped by 3 bases and J by 4 bases, with 12 bases between them. The CDR3 is 13 residues long. Germline V CDR1 and CDR2: DFQATT, SNEGSKA (reference sequence). CDR3 DNA: TGCAGTGCTAGTGGTGGGGGGGTCACTGAAGCTTTCTTT. This codes for CSASGGGVTEAFF.

The chain uses TRBV28 and TRBJ1-1, with D perhaps matching TRBD1 (6 bases). The V end lost 3 bases, the J end lost 0 bases, and 11 bases lay between the germline ends. CDR1 is MDHEN, CDR2 SYDVKM, per germline. The CDR3 sequence is 15 residues long. The CDR3 is CASSFGGSLNTEAFF. Written as DNA, the CDR3 is TGTGCCAGCAGTTTTGGGGGCAGTCTGAACACTGAAGCTTTCTTT.

This clone was recorded a few times. The chain has TRBV7-6 and TRBJ2-7; TRBD2 aligns across 10 bases. CDR1 SGHVS and CDR2 FNYEAQ come from the germline V gene. The CDR3 spans 16 residues. V was pared by 1 base and J by 5 bases, with 8 bases of the junction left unmatched. CDR3 DNA sequence: TGTGCCAGCAGCTTAGAACAAGCGGGGGGGCCTCACGAGCAGTACTTC. Amino acids: CASSLEQAGGPHEQYF.